The 21 T cell receptor beta chains listed next were all sequenced from one sample in a study of blood T cells in healthy people across ages. Primed by a sample-barcoded 5' primer and a J-beta primer mix, a second PCR proceeded for about 7 to 11 cycles. In TCRdb, the 5' RACE reads were re-called with MiXCR into one record per CDR3 protein. Of over a million distinct CDR3 sequences in the sample, approximately 39% are singletons; the top ten hold roughly 3.7%. Material: blood. These TCRs come from a woman aged 18-30 years in good health.

The chain uses TRBV6-5 and TRBJ2-3, with 11 bases matching TRBD1. With 8 bases clipped from V and 5 bases from J, the junction kept 6 bases outside the gene matches. CDR3 length: 14 amino acids. CDR1 is MNHEY and CDR2 is SVGAGI in the germline V gene. The DNA for the CDR3 is TGTGCCAGCCGCGGGACAGGGGGAAGAGATACGCAGTATTTT. Protein sequence: CASRGTGGRDTQYF.

CDR3 residues: CSARGGIVGNEQYF. DNA for the CDR3: TGCAGTGCTAGAGGCGGGATCGTCGGCAATGAGCAGTACTTC. J is TRBJ2-5 and V is TRBV20-1; D is possibly TRBD2 (6 bases). This CDR3 region has 14 residues. Trimming cost V 1 base and J 11 bases, with 20 bases left between them. Germline assignment: CDR1 DFQATT and CDR2 SNEGSKA (reference sequence).

This clonotype was seen ten or more times. CDR3 in amino acids: CSVVGNEQFF. CDR3 DNA sequence: TGCAGCGTTGTTGGGAATGAGCAGTTCTTC. This rearrangement joins TRBV29-1 to TRBJ2-1, with unresolved D. V lost 4 bases and J lost 7, with 5 bases in between. The CDR3 length is 10 residues. Germline CDR1 is SQVTM and CDR2 is ANQGSEA.

This clonotype was counted between two and nine times. CDR3 DNA: TGTGCCAGCAGCTTAGGCCGTGGTCGAGAGACCCAGTACTTC. The encoded protein is CASSLGRGRETQYF. J is TRBJ2-7 and V is TRBV7-2, with no clear D. The end of the DNA is better explained by TRBJ2-5, so the J call may be wrong. The CDR3 consists of 14 residues. Looked up from germline, CDR1 is SGHTA and CDR2 is FQGNSA.

The chain employs TRBV6-5 and TRBJ2-5; TRBD1 is a possible D gene (6 bases). Near its end, the DNA agrees better with TRBJ2-7, so the J call may be wrong. Germline V CDR1 and CDR2: MNHEY, SVGAGI. CDR3 length equals 15 residues. This CDR3 is CASSFENKGAYEQYF. CDR3 DNA sequence: TGTGCCAGCAGTTTCGAAAATAAGGGGGCCTACGAGCAGTACTTC.

The rearrangement links TRBV9 to TRBJ1-1; D is ambiguous. CDR3 length: 14 amino acids. Trimming cost V 7 bases and J 4 bases, with 17 bases left between them. CDR1 and CDR2 from the germline V gene are SGDLS and YYNGEE. The CDR3 DNA follows: TGTGCCAGCTCCGCCGGGGTGGGGTTCACTGAAGCTTTCTTT. It codes for CASSAGVGFTEAFF.

DNA of the CDR3: TGCAGCGTACCCCGGACAAACACGAACACTGAAGCTTTCTTT. Protein: CSVPRTNTNTEAFF. The gene calls are TRBV29-1 and TRBJ1-1; D perhaps matches TRBD1 (5 bases). Trimming took 6 bases from V and 1 from J, leaving 15 bases between them. This CDR3 has 14 residues. Germline V gene lookup returns CDR1 SQVTM and CDR2 ANQGSEA.

This sequence joins TRBV28 and TRBJ2-5; no clear D. Trimming took off 5 bases at V and 11 bases at J, with 15 bases between the two ends. This CDR3 is 12 amino acids long. The germline CDR1 and CDR2 sequences are MDHEN and SYDVKM. The CDR3 coding sequence is TGTGCCAGCAGTGTTGCCTACAATGGGCAGTACTTC. Its translation: CASSVAYNGQYF. Full variable domain (outside the CDR3, taken from reference TRBV28 and TRBJ2-5): DVKVTQSSRYLVKRTGEKVFLECVQDMDHENMFWYRQDPGLGLRLIYFSYDVKMKEKGDIPEGYSVSREKKERFSLILESASTNQTSMYLCASSVAYNGQYFGPGTRLLVL.

This sequence joins TRBV6-4 and TRBJ2-3; TRBD2 might be the D (6 bases). The CDR3 covers 14 residues. Germline V gene sequence: CDR1 MRHNA, CDR2 SNTAGT. V lost 7 bases and J 6 bases, leaving 17 bases between the germline ends. In DNA, the CDR3 is TGTGCCAGCACCCAGGAGGAGGGCGCGGATACGCAGTATTTT. It specifies CASTQEEGADTQYF.

CDR3 region: CASSLGTGALKTQYF. The CDR3 DNA is TGTGCCAGCAGTTTAGGGACAGGCGCTTTGAAGACCCAGTACTTC. The rearrangement joins TRBV12-3 or TRBV12-4 to TRBJ2-5; TRBD1 aligns across 7 bases. V was pared by 1 base and J by 6 bases, with 8 bases of the junction left unmatched. The CDR3 is 15 residues long.

This chain uses TRBV4-2 with TRBJ2-5; TRBD2 matches at 10 bases. CDR1 is LGHNA and CDR2 is YNFKEQ in the germline V gene. The CDR3 is 17 amino acids. The ends lost 4 bases at V and 2 bases at J; junction bases unmatched: 10. In DNA form, the CDR3 reads TGTGCCAGCAGCCGGACACCCTCTAGCGGGGGACAAGAGACCCAGTACTTC. Its translation is CASSRTPSSGGQETQYF.

Details on this clonotype: A read error may produce the germline difference seen at one junction end. The chain couples TRBV5-1 to TRBJ1-1; a possible D gene is TRBD1 (6 bases). Per germline, CDR1 SGHRS and CDR2 YFSETQ. This CDR3 comprises 14 residues. The CDR3 here is CASSLAGVATEAFF. The CDR3 DNA sequence: TGCGCCAGCAGTTTGGCAGGGGTGGCCACTGAAGCTTTCTTT.

This clonotype was recorded a few times. The rearrangement uses TRBV7-9 and TRBJ2-3; D gene unclear. CDR1 and CDR2 (germline): SEHNR, FQNEAQ (reference sequence). The V end was cut by 8 bases, the J end by 6 bases, with 12 bases between. The CDR3 loop spans 12 amino acids. In DNA form, the CDR3 reads TGTGCCAGCCTAACCCAGTACGATACGCAGTATTTT. Translation gives CASLTQYDTQYF. Full variable domain (missing parts from reference TRBV7-9 and TRBJ2-3): DTGVSQNPRHKITKRGQNVTFRCDPISEHNRLYWYRQTLGQGPEFLTYFQNEAQLEKSRLLSDRFSAERPKGSFSTLEIQRTEQGDSAMYLCASLTQYDTQYFGPGTRLTVL.

The chain carries TRBV9 and TRBJ2-4; D assignment may be TRBD1 or TRBD2 (6 bases each). The J call may be mistaken, given a closer DNA end match to TRBJ2-5. Germline V lookup: CDR1 SGDLS, CDR2 YYNGEE. This CDR3 region has 15 residues. The CDR3 sequence is CASSGGASALETQYF. The CDR3 coding sequence is TGTGCCAGCAGCGGGGGGGCTAGCGCGTTAGAGACCCAGTACTTC.

This chain links TRBV29-1 with TRBJ1-2, with a weak D call TRBD1 (6 bases). Germline CDR1 is SQVTM and CDR2 is ANQGSEA. V was cut by 6 bases and J by 1 base, with 12 bases left in between. There are 13 residues in the CDR3. This CDR3 reads CSVGQRLNYGYTF. The DNA of the CDR3 is TGCAGCGTCGGACAGAGGCTTAACTATGGCTACACCTTC.

This clonotype turned up a few times. This rearrangement joins TRBV29-1 to TRBJ1-1; D not certain. This CDR3 region has 13 residues. V was cut by 7 bases and J by 7 bases, with 19 bases left in between. The germline V gene encodes CDR1 SQVTM and CDR2 ANQGSEA. The CDR3: CSAREDSYLEAFF. CDR3 sequence (DNA): TGCAGCGCCCGGGAGGACTCCTACCTTGAAGCTTTCTTT.

V gene TRBV27 combines with J gene TRBJ1-1; D may be TRBD1 (6 bases). V dropped 6 bases and J dropped 6 bases, with 11 bases sitting between them. The CDR3 totals 12 residues. Germline V CDR1 and CDR2: MNHEY, SMNVEV (reference sequence). CDR3 DNA sequence: TGTGCCAGCAGGCGGGGGGGCCCTGAAGCTTTCTTT. Amino acid sequence: CASRRGGPEAFF.

The DNA for the CDR3 is TGCGCCAGCAGCTTGGCGGGAGGGGGCCGTACAGATACGCAGTATTTT. Its translation is CASSLAGGGRTDTQYF. This chain links TRBV5-1 with TRBJ2-3; D may be TRBD2 (8 bases). This CDR3 is built from 16 residues. Deletions cut 0 bases from V and 3 bases from J, with 14 bases between. The germline V gene encodes CDR1 SGHRS and CDR2 YFSETQ.

The DNA for the CDR3 is TGTGCCAGCAGCTTCCGACAGGGTGAACATACGCAGTATTTT. Translating gives CASSFRQGEHTQYF. The chain is built from TRBV7-2 and TRBJ2-3, with TRBD1 identical over 7 bases. Germline values: CDR1 SGHTA, CDR2 FQGNSA. The junction had 7 bases not matched to a gene; V was cut back by 3 bases and J by 7 bases. CDR3 length: 14 amino acids.

The chain has TRBV5-1 and TRBJ2-7; D is uncertain. CDR3 length: 16 amino acids. The V and J ends lost 0 bases and 2 bases respectively, with 15 bases between them. The germline CDR1 and CDR2 sequences are SGHRS and YFSETQ. CDR3: CASSLDLRQVPYEQYF. The CDR3 bases are TGCGCCAGCAGCTTGGACTTGAGGCAGGTACCCTACGAGCAGTACTTC.

This chain links TRBV4-3 with TRBJ2-1; maybe TRBD1 (5 bases). Germline V gene lookup returns CDR1 LGHNA and CDR2 YSLEER. This CDR3 has 19 residues. The germline V and J ends were trimmed by 3 bases and 0 bases, with 21 bases remaining between them. The chain's CDR3 is CASSQKGVRATDSYNEQFF. CDR3 nucleotide sequence: TGCGCCAGCAGCCAGAAAGGGGTAAGAGCGACGGACTCCTACAATGAGCAGTTCTTC.